This T cell receptor beta chain was profiled in a study of T cells after yellow fever vaccination. Study-level background: SMART-Seq v4 Ultra Low Input handled preparation of low-cell-number fractions. Study outcomes and limitations: Clonotypes shared by both compartments, CD4 and CD8, made up a small share. By day 5 rather than day 15, the secondary response had peaked, though it was weaker.

5'RACE template switching generated TCR cDNA, adding a universal primer site and UMIs. MiXCR, run by TCRdb on the 5' RACE reads, gives a single entry per CDR3 protein. The sample carries roughly 250,000 distinct CDR3 sequences, 10% to 15% recorded once. The CDR3 consists of 12 residues. The ends were cut back, 3 bases at V and 6 bases at J, with 9 bases in the middle. The V gene's germline CDR1 is DFQATT and CDR2 SNEGSKA (reference sequence). This clonotype has a handful of counts. Its antigen is not known. V and J are TRBV20-1 and TRBJ2-1; D gene ambiguous. Sequenced material: CD4+ T cells sorted from PBMCs, taken 45 days after the yellow fever booster vaccination. The TCR sequence derives from a man aged 25 to 40 who received the YFV17D yellow fever vaccine. The CDR3 sequence: CSASPRGNEQFF. CDR3 bases: TGCAGTGCTAGTCCTAGAGGCAATGAGCAGTTCTTC.